This TCR beta chain was obtained from a study of T cell repertoires in cytomegalovirus infection. Trimming at V came to 4 bases and at J to 5 bases, leaving 15 bases not matched to a gene. CDR1 is SGHDT and CDR2 is YYEEEE in the germline V gene. The CDR3 loop spans 17 amino acids. TCRdb ran MiXCR on the reads and lists one entry per CDR3 protein. The sample records about 220,000 distinct CDR3 sequences, about 40% being singletons. Study-level points and caveats: Identification of carriers of CMV plus the relevant HLA was performed using cumulative public TCR beta family frequency.

On this clonotype itself: Its antigen remains unidentified.

The sequence was obtained from a human donor in good health (CMV status not recorded). Some clones in this sample may be carry-over from other donors' samples. V is TRBV5-6 and J is TRBJ1-2, with 9 bases matching TRBD1. Material: CD8+ T cells from cultured PBMCs, obtained from culture after CMV antigen stimulation. CDR3 loop: CASSAGTGRMEPYGYTF. CDR3 DNA sequence: TGTGCCAGCAGCGCAGGGACAGGGCGCATGGAGCCTTATGGCTACACCTTC.